A selection of T cell receptor beta chains follows, all from one sample in a study of naive and memory T cell subsets. TCRdb recomputed calls from the UMI-ligation and nested PCR reads with MiXCR, one row per CDR3 protein. The sample consists of about 100,000 distinct CDR3 sequences, roughly 15% of them appearing once. Sequencing was done on a sample of naive CD8+ T cells from blood. All receptors come from a human donor in good health. Both conserved end residues are part of each CDR3. The order of the fields is CDR3 DNA, CDR3 protein, V gene, J gene, D gene, clone size. D genes are given only for firm matches. Rows may omit the clone size; those that give it use once, few, many or a size class.

DNA: TGCAGTGCTGACCGGTCCAGGAGGGAAGCTAACTATGGCTACACCTTC
CDR3: CSADRSRREANYGYTF
V: TRBV20-1
J: TRBJ1-2
D: NA
size: few

DNA: TGTGCCAGCAGCTTAGTCCGGTCTGGCGGGGGGGATAAAGATACGCAGTATTTT
CDR3: CASSLVRSGGGDKDTQYF
V: TRBV7-2
J: TRBJ2-3
D: TRBD2
size: few

DNA: TGTGCCAGCAGCTTATCCTTGGGACAGGGAACCTACGAGCAGTACTTC
CDR3: CASSLSLGQGTYEQYF
V: TRBV7-6
J: TRBJ2-7
D: TRBD1
size: NA

DNA: TGTGCCAGCAGAAGTACTGGAAACACCATATATTTT
CDR3: CASRSTGNTIYF
V: TRBV27
J: TRBJ1-3
D: NA
size: many

DNA: TGCAGTGCTAGAGATGGTCGGGGAAAGGAGACCCAGTACTTC
CDR3: CSARDGRGKETQYF
V: TRBV20-1
J: TRBJ2-5
D: NA
size: NA

DNA: TGCGCCAGCAGCTTGGAAACAGATACGCAGTATTTT
CDR3: CASSLETDTQYF
V: TRBV5-1
J: TRBJ2-3
D: NA
size: many

DNA: TGTGCCAGTAGTGTCCGGGACAGGGGGGGATACAATGAGCAGTTCTTC
CDR3: CASSVRDRGGYNEQFF
V: TRBV19
J: TRBJ2-1
D: TRBD1
size: many

DNA: TGTGCCAGCAGTTATATAGCGGCCTACACAGATACGCAGTATTTT
CDR3: CASSYIAAYTDTQYF
V: TRBV6-2/TRBV6-3
J: TRBJ2-3
D: NA
size: few

DNA: TGTGCCAGCAGGACCGGGACTAGCGGGACCATCTACGAGCAGTACTTC
CDR3: CASRTGTSGTIYEQYF
V: TRBV12-3/TRBV12-4
J: TRBJ2-7
D: TRBD2
size: few

DNA: TGTGCCAGCAGCGGCAGTAGCCGTAGTCGGGGACAGGGCGCAGATACGCAGTATTTT
CDR3: CASSGSSRSRGQGADTQYF
V: TRBV7-9
J: TRBJ2-3
D: TRBD1
size: NA

DNA: TGTGCCAGCAGTTACTCTTTAACCGCTAACACTGAAGCTTTCTTT
CDR3: CASSYSLTANTEAFF
V: TRBV6-5
J: TRBJ1-1
D: NA
size: many

DNA: TGTGCCAGTGGACTAGCGGAGACCCAGTACTTC
CDR3: CASGLAETQYF
V: TRBV27
J: TRBJ2-5
D: TRBD2
size: few

DNA: TGTGCCAGCAGCACGGGGGACCATCCATCCTACGAGCAGTACTTC
CDR3: CASSTGDHPSYEQYF
V: TRBV7-6
J: TRBJ2-7
D: NA
size: few

DNA: TGTGCCAGCAGCGGACTGCTCCCCGGTACAGATACGCAGTATTTT
CDR3: CASSGLLPGTDTQYF
V: TRBV27
J: TRBJ2-3
D: NA
size: many

DNA: TGCAGCGTTGAACTTCTAGCGGGGGACTACGAGCAGTACTTC
CDR3: CSVELLAGDYEQYF
V: TRBV29-1
J: TRBJ2-7
D: TRBD2
size: NA

DNA: TGTGCCAGCTCAGGGGAGTCGGACAGGGGACATCAGACCCAGTACTTC
CDR3: CASSGESDRGHQTQYF
V: TRBV2
J: TRBJ2-5
D: TRBD1
size: NA

DNA: TGCAGCGTTGTTCTAGCCTACAGGAACCGGTCTGAAGCTTTCTTT
CDR3: CSVVLAYRNRSEAFF
V: TRBV29-1
J: TRBJ1-1
D: NA
size: NA

DNA: TGTGCCAGCAGTATTTGGGACTCAAACAATGAGCAGTTCTTC
CDR3: CASSIWDSNNEQFF
V: TRBV7-2
J: TRBJ2-1
D: NA
size: NA

DNA: TGTGCCAGCAGTTACTCGCGGTTCGACTATGGCTACACCTTC
CDR3: CASSYSRFDYGYTF
V: TRBV6-5
J: TRBJ1-2
D: NA
size: NA

DNA: TGCGCCAGCAGCCCAGTTCTTGGGGGACACGAAGCTTTCTTT
CDR3: CASSPVLGGHEAFF
V: TRBV4-3
J: TRBJ1-1
D: NA
size: NA

DNA: TGTGCCAGCAGCTCCGGACAGCTGGAGCAGTTCTTC
CDR3: CASSSGQLEQFF
V: TRBV7-9
J: TRBJ2-1
D: NA
size: many

DNA: TGTGCCAGCAGCTTAGTCGGGGGTGAAACGCAGTATTTT
CDR3: CASSLVGGETQYF
V: TRBV11-3
J: TRBJ2-3
D: NA
size: few

DNA: TGTGCCTGGAGTCTAGATGGGGATGAGCAGTTCTTC
CDR3: CAWSLDGDEQFF
V: TRBV30
J: TRBJ2-1
D: NA
size: NA

DNA: TGCAGCGTGGGGGACAGGGGCGCCGGTAACTATGGCTACACCTTC
CDR3: CSVGDRGAGNYGYTF
V: TRBV29-1
J: TRBJ1-2
D: TRBD1
size: NA

DNA: TGTGCCAGCAGCTTAAGTCAAGCATTAGAGCAGTACTTC
CDR3: CASSLSQALEQYF
V: TRBV7-9
J: TRBJ2-7
D: NA
size: many

DNA: TGTGCCAGCAGTCCCAGGGAAAATAATGAAAAACTGTTTTTT
CDR3: CASSPRENNEKLFF
V: TRBV27
J: TRBJ1-4
D: NA
size: NA

DNA: TGTGCCAGCAGCCAAGACGAGGGCTCCTACGAGCAGTACTTC
CDR3: CASSQDEGSYEQYF
V: TRBV14
J: TRBJ2-7
D: NA
size: few

DNA: TGTGCCAGCAGCTTAGAGACTCGGGAAGAGACCCAGTACTTC
CDR3: CASSLETREETQYF
V: TRBV11-2
J: TRBJ2-5
D: NA
size: NA

DNA: TGTGCCAGCAGCCAATACGAGGAGCAGTACTTC
CDR3: CASSQYEEQYF
V: TRBV14
J: TRBJ2-7
D: NA
size: NA

DNA: TGTGCCAGCAGCTCGATAGGCGGGGAGCTGTTTTTT
CDR3: CASSSIGGELFF
V: TRBV11-2
J: TRBJ2-2
D: NA
size: many

DNA: TGCAGTGCCCTGACAAAGGCCTCCTTC
CDR3: CSALTKASF
V: TRBV20-1
J: TRBJ1-2
D: NA
size: few

DNA: TGTGCCAGCAGCGGACTAGCGTTAGACTACAATGAGCAGTTCTTC
CDR3: CASSGLALDYNEQFF
V: TRBV7-9
J: TRBJ2-1
D: TRBD2
size: few

DNA: TGTGCCAGCACGTCGGCAACCGTGGCCGGTACGCAGTATTTT
CDR3: CASTSATVAGTQYF
V: TRBV14
J: TRBJ2-3
D: NA
size: NA

DNA: TGTGCCAGCTTAAGGACAGTAATGGGAATGAACACTGAAGCTTTCTTT
CDR3: CASLRTVMGMNTEAFF
V: TRBV2
J: TRBJ1-1
D: NA
size: few

DNA: TGCAGTGCTAGAGAGTGGCTCGTCGAAGGGACTGAAGCTTTCTTT
CDR3: CSAREWLVEGTEAFF
V: TRBV20-1
J: TRBJ1-1
D: NA
size: few